These 2 T cell receptor beta chains came from one sample sequenced in a study of brain metastases from non-small cell lung cancer. Method: immunoSEQ multiplex PCR; TCRdb's copy keeps in-frame clones and lacks some. The sample carries 1,000 to 1,500 clones, roughly 80% recorded once. Sequencing was carried out using tissue from a brain metastasis. These receptors were obtained from a donor at least 40 years old with non-small cell lung cancer.

The chain recombines TRBV5-1 with TRBJ1-2; TRBD1 matches at 9 bases. After removal of 4 bases from V and 4 bases from J, the junction contained 11 bases not matched to a gene. This CDR3 has 16 residues. From germline, CDR1 is SGHRS and CDR2 YFSETQ. The CDR3 coding sequence is TGCGCCAGCAGCCTTGGTTGGGGACAGGGCGGCTATGGCTACACCTTC. Protein: CASSLGWGQGGYGYTF.

The V gene is TRBV15, the J gene TRBJ1-1, with a tentative D call TRBD1 (5 bases). The V end was cut by 0 bases, the J end by 4 bases, with 9 bases between. The CDR3 is 14 residues long. Germline assignment: CDR1 LNHNV and CDR2 YYDKDF (reference sequence). CDR3 DNA: TGTGCCACCAGCAGAGATCTGGGGGTCACTGAAGCTTTCTTT. Its translation: CATSRDLGVTEAFF. Variable domain in full (rest from reference TRBV15 and TRBJ1-1): DAMVIQNPRYQVTQFGKPVTLSCSQTLNHNVMYWYQQKSSQAPKLLFHYYDKDFNNEADTPDNFQSRRPNTSFCFLDIRSPGLGDTAMYLCATSRDLGVTEAFFGQGTRLTVV.